Below, 3 T cell receptor beta chains from the same sample are listed, as sequenced in a study of blood T cell repertoires in COVID-19 (dated by TCRdb to about 2020). Preparation of the library involved the immunoSEQ multiplex PCR assay. TCRdb holds this immuneACCESS table with in-frame rearrangements only. Some clones are missing; in checked studies, unresolved V genes explain under half, and the rest has no known cause. The sample table holds a few hundred thousand clones, of which more than 70% were seen once. The ten largest clones capture roughly 3% of the sample. The specimen was peripheral blood. The source is a woman aged 18-35 years with acute or convalescent COVID-19.

A single count supports this clone. The V and J genes are TRBV19 and TRBJ1-5; D possibly corresponds to TRBD1 (6 bases). This CDR3 has 13 amino acids. Looked up from germline, CDR1 is LNHDA and CDR2 is SQIVND (reference sequence). V lost 7 bases to trimming and J lost 3 bases, with 10 bases between them. CDR3 sequence: CASTDRTNQPQHF. The CDR3, as DNA: TGTGCCAGTACGGACAGAACCAATCAGCCCCAGCATTTT.

The chain links TRBV4-3 to TRBJ1-6; 7 bases align to TRBD1. Germline values: CDR1 LGHNA, CDR2 YSLEER. Unmatched junction bases numbered 8, after V lost 0 bases and J lost 9 bases. This CDR3 is 16 amino acids long. The CDR3 here is CASSQDITTGSSPLHF. CDR3 coding DNA: TGCGCCAGCAGCCAAGATATTACGACAGGGAGTTCACCCCTCCACTTT.

The rearrangement uses TRBV19 and TRBJ2-5, with TRBD2 matching 9 bases. The CDR3 runs 14 residues. Germline lookup yields CDR1 LNHDA and CDR2 SQIVND (reference sequence). V was pared by 6 bases and J by 4 bases, with 6 bases of the junction left unmatched. CDR3 nucleotides: TGTGCCAGTAGAGGTTTAGCGGGAGTAGAGACCCAGTACTTC. It encodes CASRGLAGVETQYF.